These T cell receptor beta chains were read from a single sample in a study of immune cell composition in non-small cell lung cancer. Libraries were prepared by immunoSEQ multiplex PCR; TCRdb keeps only in-frame clonotypes and omits some of them. The sample contains about 4,800 clones, roughly four fifths of which appear only once. Sequenced material: lung tumor tissue. These TCRs come from a human donor with non-small cell lung cancer. The CDR3 runs from the conserved cysteine through the conserved F or W. The order of the fields is clone size, D gene, V gene, J gene, CDR3 DNA, CDR3 protein. A D gene is named only where the DNA matches it firmly. The size entry is marked missing in some rows and otherwise reads once, few, many or a size class.

size: .; D: TRBD1; V: TRBV18; J: TRBJ1-2; DNA: TGTGCCAGCTCACCACAGTCAACAGGGGCCAACTATGGCTACACCTTC; CDR3: CASSPQSTGANYGYTF
size: .; D: .; V: TRBV5-8; J: TRBJ2-7; DNA: TGTGCCAGCAGCCCGGCGGCGGGGTTCTCCTACGAGCAGTACTTC; CDR3: CASSPAAGFSYEQYF
size: .; D: .; V: TRBV7-2; J: TRBJ2-5; DNA: TGTGCCAGCAGCCCCCACGAAGAGACCCAGTACTTC; CDR3: CASSPHEETQYF
size: .; D: TRBD1; V: TRBV4-1; J: TRBJ1-4; DNA: TGCGCCAGCAGCCAAGAAGGGGGCCCTAATGAAAAACTGTTTTTT; CDR3: CASSQEGGPNEKLFF
size: few; D: .; V: TRBV11-1; J: TRBJ2-1; DNA: TGTGCCAGCAGCTTGGAGGGGGCCTACAATGAGCAGTTCTTC; CDR3: CASSLEGAYNEQFF
size: .; D: .; V: TRBV10-3; J: TRBJ1-4; DNA: TGTGCCATCAGTGACTCGGAAAATGAAAAACTGTTTTTT; CDR3: CAISDSENEKLFF
size: .; D: .; V: TRBV7-8; J: TRBJ2-5; DNA: TGTGCCAGCAGCCCCAATCCGGGACCAGCACGGGAGACCCAGTACTTC; CDR3: CASSPNPGPARETQYF
size: .; D: .; V: TRBV20-1; J: TRBJ1-1; DNA: TGCAGTGCTATACCGGGATTCTCTCTTTTCTTT; CDR3: CSAIPGFSLFF
size: .; D: .; V: TRBV6-1; J: TRBJ1-2; DNA: TGTGCCAGCAGGGCCACCGGGACGGACTATGGCTACACCTTC; CDR3: CASRATGTDYGYTF
size: .; D: .; V: TRBV6-6; J: TRBJ2-2; DNA: TGTGCCAGCAGTTACTCGATGGGATGGGCCGGGGAGCTGTTTTTT; CDR3: CASSYSMGWAGELFF
size: .; D: .; V: TRBV21-1; J: TRBJ1-5; DNA: TGTGCCAGCAGCAAAGCGGGCCTCCGGGACAGGGTTGGGTCCGATCAGCCCCAGCATTTT; CDR3: CASSKAGLRDRVGSDQPQHF
size: .; D: .; V: TRBV12-2; J: TRBJ2-7; DNA: TGTGCAAGTCGCGCCCTGACAGGGGCTTGTAACGAGCAGTACTTC; CDR3: CASRALTGACNEQYF
size: .; D: .; V: TRBV7-9; J: TRBJ2-6; DNA: TGTGCCAGCAGCTTAGGGGGCGCTGGGGCCAACGTCCTGACTTTC; CDR3: CASSLGGAGANVLTF
size: .; D: .; V: TRBV25-1; J: TRBJ2-3; DNA: TGTGCCAGCAGTGCCCAAACCGGGCCTCCGGCCACAGATACGCAGTATTTT; CDR3: CASSAQTGPPATDTQYF
size: .; D: .; V: TRBV4-3; J: TRBJ1-1; DNA: TGCGCCAGCAGCCAAAACCCCGCCACTGAAGCTTTCTTT; CDR3: CASSQNPATEAFF
size: .; D: .; V: TRBV9; J: TRBJ2-3; DNA: TGTGCCAGCAGCGTAGAGCCTCGTCCCTACACAGATACGCAGTATTTT; CDR3: CASSVEPRPYTDTQYF
size: .; D: .; V: TRBV6-5; J: TRBJ1-1; DNA: TGTGCCAGTCAACGGGACTCCTACACTGAAGCTTTCTTT; CDR3: CASQRDSYTEAFF
size: .; D: .; V: TRBV6-5; J: TRBJ1-2; DNA: TGTGCCAGCAGCCTCGGGACGGACTATGGCTACACCTTC; CDR3: CASSLGTDYGYTF
size: .; D: TRBD2; V: TRBV30; J: TRBJ2-7; DNA: TGTGCCGGGAGGGCTCAGACTGAATCCTACGAGCAGTACTTC; CDR3: CAGRAQTESYEQYF
size: once; D: TRBD1; V: TRBV4-2; J: TRBJ1-3; DNA: TGTGCCAGCAGCCAAGACAGGGGGCGAAACACCATATATTTT; CDR3: CASSQDRGRNTIYF
size: once; D: .; V: TRBV5-5; J: TRBJ1-1; DNA: TGTGCCAGCAGCTTGTCGAGACGGGGGGGCGCTGAAGCTTTCTTT; CDR3: CASSLSRRGGAEAFF
size: .; D: .; V: TRBV29-1; J: TRBJ1-3; DNA: TGCAGCGTTGGAGGGGTGGCTGGAAACACCATATATTTT; CDR3: CSVGGVAGNTIYF
size: .; D: TRBD2; V: TRBV11-2; J: TRBJ2-2; DNA: TGTGCCAGCAGCTTAGGGGGGGGGTCCGGGGAGCTGTTTTTT; CDR3: CASSLGGGSGELFF
size: .; D: TRBD1; V: TRBV19; J: TRBJ2-2; DNA: TGTGCCAGTAGTATCCACAGGGGTAACACCGGGGAGCTGTTTTTT; CDR3: CASSIHRGNTGELFF
size: .; D: .; V: TRBV7-9; J: TRBJ1-1; DNA: TGTGCCAGCAGCCCCCTTGGGAACACTGAAGCTTTCTTT; CDR3: CASSPLGNTEAFF
size: .; D: .; V: TRBV5-8; J: TRBJ2-7; DNA: TGTGCCAGCACCCCCAAAGGGGGCTACGAGCAGTACTTC; CDR3: CASTPKGGYEQYF
size: .; D: .; V: TRBV7-3; J: TRBJ2-6; DNA: TGTGCCAGCAGCCCCCCCCCGCATTCTGGGGCCAACGTCCTGACTTTC; CDR3: CASSPPPHSGANVLTF
size: .; D: TRBD2; V: TRBV11-1; J: TRBJ2-7; DNA: TGTGCCAGCAGCTTAAATCGGCGGGGGGCCTACGAGCAGTACTTC; CDR3: CASSLNRRGAYEQYF
size: .; D: .; V: TRBV28; J: TRBJ1-4; DNA: TGTGCCAGCAGTTCCGACAGGAAGAGAGGAGATGAACTGTTTTTT; CDR3: CASSSDRKRGDELFF
size: .; D: .; V: TRBV6-1; J: TRBJ1-5; DNA: TGTGCCAGCATTCCCACAGGATCTGGGAATCAGCCCCAGCATTTT; CDR3: CASIPTGSGNQPQHF
size: .; D: .; V: TRBV4-1; J: TRBJ1-2; DNA: TGCGCCAGCAGCCAATATCGTGACCGAAGGGGCGACTATGGCTACACCTTC; CDR3: CASSQYRDRRGDYGYTF
size: .; D: .; V: TRBV5-6; J: TRBJ2-3; DNA: TGTGCCAGCAGCATAGGCACAGATACGCAGTATTTT; CDR3: CASSIGTDTQYF
size: .; D: TRBD1; V: TRBV2; J: TRBJ1-2; DNA: TGTGCCAGCAGGGCAGACAGGGTTAACTATGGCTACACCTTC; CDR3: CASRADRVNYGYTF
size: .; D: TRBD1; V: TRBV7-2; J: TRBJ1-2; DNA: TGTGCCAGCAGCTTAGCACAGGGGGCGCAGGGCTACACCTTC; CDR3: CASSLAQGAQGYTF
size: .; D: .; V: TRBV11-3; J: TRBJ1-1; DNA: TGTGCCAGCAGCTTAGGGGCAGAGAACACTGAAGCTTTCTTT; CDR3: CASSLGAENTEAFF
size: .; D: TRBD2; V: TRBV7-3; J: TRBJ2-3; DNA: TGTGCCAGCAGCTCTGGGACTAGCGGGGGGATAGGTACGCAGTATTTT; CDR3: CASSSGTSGGIGTQYF
size: few; D: .; V: TRBV4-1; J: TRBJ2-7; DNA: TGCGCCAGCAGCCAAGGGTCCTCGCGGGAGCAGTACTTC; CDR3: CASSQGSSREQYF
size: few; D: TRBD1; V: TRBV6-5; J: TRBJ1-1; DNA: TGTGCCAGCAGTTCGACAGGGATAGAAGCTTTCTTT; CDR3: CASSSTGIEAFF
size: .; D: .; V: TRBV5-1; J: TRBJ2-4; DNA: TGCGCCAGCAGCTTGGACGGGGCGGCCAAAAACATTCAGTACTTC; CDR3: CASSLDGAAKNIQYF